The source of this T cell receptor beta chain is a study of identical twins. The CDR3 extends over 14 amino acids. The V and J ends lost 7 bases and 3 bases, in that order; junction bases with no gene match: 9. Germline V gene sequence: CDR1 DFQATT, CDR2 SNEGSKA (reference sequence). TCRdb analysed the 5' RACE reads with MiXCR anew, one entry per CDR3 protein. The sample carries approximately 1.8 million distinct CDR3 sequences, about 32% recorded once. V gene TRBV20-1 combines with J gene TRBJ2-7; TRBD2 aligns across 10 bases. The clonotype originates from a newborn girl in good health. Sequencing was performed on cord blood. The CDR3 DNA follows: TGCAGTGTCCCATCTAGCGGGAGCATCTACGAGCAGTACTTC. Protein: CSVPSSGSIYEQYF.